This TCR beta chain derives from a study of graft-versus-host responses after intestinal transplantation. On the study more broadly: All recipients were transplanted with multivisceral, liver-intestinal, or isolated intestinal grafts. Induction using anti-thymocyte globulin, followed by tacrolimus and steroids for roughly 3 years, was given to all recipients.

Trimming left V 1 base short and J 3 bases short, with 8 bases between. Germline V gene lookup returns CDR1 MGHRA and CDR2 YSYEKL. The CDR3 runs 14 residues. In regard to this clone: The antigen is not known.

Sequenced by immunoSEQ multiplex PCR; TCRdb stores in-frame clones only, minus some. The sample includes about 130,000 clones, around 90% seen only once; the top ten take around 0.19%. The material sequenced was unstimulated CD4+ T cells sorted from spleen or lymph node cells, taken before intestinal transplant. The rearrangement links TRBV4-1 to TRBJ2-3, with D hard to call. The source is a human donor who received an intestinal transplant. In nucleotides, the CDR3 is TGCGCCAGCAGCCAAGCGGTGTCGACAGATACGCAGTATTTT. Translating it yields CASSQAVSTDTQYF.